This passage covers 24 T cell receptor beta chains from one sample sequenced in a study of monozygotic twins with cystic fibrosis (TCRdb year 2021). Receptor libraries were prepared by the immunoSEQ multiplex PCR assay. Entries here come from immuneACCESS through TCRdb and include only in-frame sequences with V and J called. Some clones fail to appear in such tables; in the studies checked, an unresolved V gene covers under half of the shortfall, and the cause of the remainder is unknown. A total of 20,000 to 25,000 clones appear in this sample, about 97% of them only once. The top ten clonotypes cover roughly 0.15% of the sample. Specimen: blood. The receptor set was obtained from a girl aged 10 to 17 with cystic fibrosis.

V and J are TRBV11-2 and TRBJ1-2; D gene uncertain. From germline, CDR1 is SGHAT and CDR2 FQNNGV. Trimming took 5 bases from V and 7 from J, leaving 20 bases between them. The CDR3 spans 15 residues. In DNA form, the CDR3 reads TGTGCCAGCAGCATAGGGCAGGAACCTTCTGGTGGCTACACCTTC. It encodes CASSIGQEPSGGYTF.

The CDR3 nucleotides read TGTGCCAGCAGTGAAGGGGGGAGCAATCAGCCCCAGCATTTT. Its protein product is CASSEGGSNQPQHF. The chain joins TRBV25-1 to TRBJ1-5; D is possibly TRBD1 (5 bases). Germline loops: CDR1 MGHDK, CDR2 SYGVNS. This CDR3 comprises 14 residues. Trimming took 2 bases from V and 1 from J, leaving 6 bases between them. Full variable domain (rest looked up from reference TRBV25-1 and TRBJ1-5): EADIYQTPRYLVIGTGKKITLECSQTMGHDKMYWYQQDPGMELHLIHYSYGVNSTEKGDLSSESTVSRIRTEHFPLTLESARPSHTSQYLCASSEGGSNQPQHFGDGTRLSIL.

V is TRBV6-1 and J is TRBJ2-7, with D unclear. V was cut by 0 bases and J by 2 bases, with 14 bases left in between. CDR3 length: 16 amino acids. The germline V gene has CDR1 MNHNS and CDR2 SASEGT. CDR3 loop: CASSEAGGYGAYEQYV. The DNA for the CDR3 is TGTGCCAGCAGTGAAGCGGGTGGCTATGGTGCCTACGAGCAGTACGTC.

The rearrangement links TRBV5-1 to TRBJ2-5, with D hard to call. CDR1 SGHRS and CDR2 YFSETQ come from the germline V gene. The CDR3 runs to 15 residues. With 2 bases removed from V and 0 bases from J, the gap between germline ends came to 11 bases. In nucleotides, the CDR3 is TGCGCCAGCAGCTTACAGAACACGTACCAAGAGACCCAGTACTTC. Encoded protein: CASSLQNTYQETQYF.

V and J are TRBV19 and TRBJ1-2; D not certain. Trimming took 10 bases from V and 2 from J, leaving 5 bases between them. This CDR3 is 10 amino acids long. Germline CDR1 LNHDA, CDR2 SQIVND (reference sequence). In nucleotides, the CDR3 is TGTGCCACGGACAACTATGGCTACACCTTC. The encoded protein is CATDNYGYTF.

The chain joins TRBV5-1 to TRBJ2-2; 7 bases are a match to TRBD2. Germline trimming cut 0 bases from V and 7 bases from J; bases unmatched to any gene: 9. The CDR3 has 16 residues. CDR1 is SGHRS, CDR2 YFSETQ, per germline. The chain's CDR3 is CASSLGLAEYNGELFF. The CDR3 coding sequence is TGCGCCAGCAGCTTGGGTCTAGCGGAGTATAACGGGGAGCTGTTTTTT.

The rearrangement joins TRBV4-2 to TRBJ2-1; D possibly corresponds to TRBD2 (5 bases). Germline V CDR1 and CDR2: LGHNA, YNFKEQ. Trimming removed 5 bases from V and 0 bases from J, with 8 bases in between. The length of the CDR3 is 14 residues. The CDR3 coding sequence is TGTGCCAGCAGCGCGGGCCGCTCCTACAATGAGCAGTTCTTC. This sequence encodes CASSAGRSYNEQFF.

As DNA, the CDR3 is TGCGCCAGCAGCCAAGGAACCCAGGATGAAGCTTTCTTT. Its translation is CASSQGTQDEAFF. The chain is built from TRBV4-3 and TRBJ1-1, with D hard to call. Germline V lookup: CDR1 LGHNA, CDR2 YSLEER. CDR3 length equals 13 residues. V lost 1 base and J lost 7, with 10 bases in between.

This clone was recorded only once. V gene TRBV10-3 combines with J gene TRBJ2-3, with no clear D. Germline CDR1 reads ENHRY; CDR2 reads SYGVKD. Trimming removed 2 bases from V and 1 base from J, with 10 bases in between. The CDR3 is 15 amino acids. CDR3 nucleotide sequence: TGTGCCATCAGTGAGCCGGGCCTCGGCACAGATACGCAGTATTTT. Protein: CAISEPGLGTDTQYF.

The V gene is TRBV4-1, the J gene TRBJ2-7, with D unresolved. V lost 4 bases to trimming and J lost 5 bases, with 12 bases between them. Germline V gene sequence: CDR1 MGHRA, CDR2 YSYEKL. The CDR3 covers 13 residues. CDR3: CASSRERANEQYV. The CDR3 DNA follows: TGCGCCAGCAGCCGAGAGAGAGCAAACGAGCAGTACGTC.

J is TRBJ1-6 and V is TRBV7-9; tentative D call: TRBD1 (5 bases). Trimming left V 4 bases short and J 5 bases short, with 18 bases between. The CDR3 contains 17 residues. CDR1 and CDR2 from the germline V gene are SEHNR and FQNEAQ (reference sequence). CDR3 coding DNA: TGTGCCAGCAGCTCCTTGCGTGGGACGGCTAATAATTCACCCCTCCACTTT. Its translation is CASSSLRGTANNSPLHF.

The chain recombines TRBV19 with TRBJ2-2; D not resolved. The CDR3 totals 15 residues. Trimming pared 4 bases from V and 4 bases from J, leaving 13 bases between. Looked up from germline, CDR1 is LNHDA and CDR2 is SQIVND (reference sequence). CDR3 in DNA: TGTGCCAGTAGTAGGCCCATCTCGGGCACCGGGGAGCTGTTTTTT. It codes for CASSRPISGTGELFF. The full variable domain, with the rest looked up from reference TRBV19 and TRBJ2-2, is DGGITQSPKYLFRKEGQNVTLSCEQNLNHDAMYWYRQDPGQGLRLIYYSQIVNDFQKGDIAEGYSVSREKKESFPLTVTSAQKNPTAFYLCASSRPISGTGELFFGEGSRLTVL.

This chain connects TRBV2 to TRBJ2-1; the D gene is possibly TRBD2 (5 bases). With 7 bases removed from V and 7 bases from J, the gap between germline ends came to 26 bases. Germline CDR1 SNHLY, CDR2 FYNNEI. The CDR3 spans 17 residues. As DNA, the CDR3 is TGTGCCAGCACCGCGAGTCTGGAGGAGAGCCCAATGAATGAGCAGTTCTTC. Encoded protein: CASTASLEESPMNEQFF.

This clone was seen only once. The V gene is TRBV7-2, the J gene TRBJ1-5, with D possibly being TRBD1 (5 bases). Looked up from germline, CDR1 is SGHTA and CDR2 is FQGNSA. V was cut by 5 bases and J by 5 bases, with 13 bases left in between. This CDR3 is built from 14 residues. In DNA form, the CDR3 reads TGTGCCAGCAGCCCTTGGAGGGGAGATCAGCCCCAGCATTTT. Protein sequence: CASSPWRGDQPQHF.

This chain links TRBV7-7 with TRBJ2-5, with TRBD1 matching over 10 bases. The CDR3 extends over 13 amino acids. Germline V gene data show CDR1 as SSHAT and CDR2 as FNYEAQ (reference sequence). The ends lost 5 bases at V and 5 bases at J; junction bases unmatched: 2. The CDR3 reads CASSPDRGETQYF. Here the CDR3 DNA reads TGTGCCAGCAGCCCGGACAGGGGGGAGACCCAGTACTTC.

This rearrangement joins TRBV28 to TRBJ2-7; D uncertain. The germline V and J ends were trimmed by 5 bases and 7 bases, with 21 bases remaining between them. Germline-derived CDR1 and CDR2 are MDHEN and SYDVKM. This CDR3 contains 15 residues. CDR3 protein: CASSRPWPLYREQYF. The CDR3 DNA reads as TGTGCCAGCAGTAGGCCGTGGCCCCTATATCGGGAGCAGTACTTC.

A remark on this clone: The same CDR3 is also encoded by other DNA sequences in this sample. The chain employs TRBV5-1 and TRBJ2-3; D is unclear. Trimming took 8 bases from V and 0 from J, leaving 4 bases between them. Germline assignment: CDR1 SGHRS and CDR2 YFSETQ. The CDR3 extends over 11 amino acids. The CDR3 loop reads CASSSTDTQYF. The CDR3 nucleotides read TGCGCCAGTAGTAGCACAGATACGCAGTATTTT.

The rearrangement links TRBV18 to TRBJ2-1, with unresolved D. CDR3 length: 13 amino acids. The germline gives CDR1 KGHSH, CDR2 LQKENI. Trimming took 0 bases from V and 9 from J, leaving 9 bases between them. This chain's CDR3 is CASSPPSLSEQFF. The CDR3 coding sequence is TGTGCCAGCTCACCACCTTCCCTCAGTGAGCAGTTCTTC.

This clone appeared once. This rearrangement joins TRBV5-1 to TRBJ2-7; TRBD1 might be the D (6 bases). The germline V and J ends were trimmed by 4 bases and 2 bases, with 22 bases remaining between them. Germline loops: CDR1 SGHRS, CDR2 YFSETQ. This CDR3 is 17 amino acids long. The CDR3 DNA is TGCGCCAGCAGCCGCCCCTTACAGGGCACCTCCACCTACGAGCAGTACTTC. Amino acid sequence: CASSRPLQGTSTYEQYF.

The CDR3: CASSEVRDTDTQYF. CDR3 in DNA: TGTGCCAGCAGTGAAGTCAGAGACACAGATACGCAGTATTTT. V is TRBV2 and J is TRBJ2-3; D gene unclear. This CDR3 has 14 residues. Per germline, CDR1 SNHLY and CDR2 FYNNEI. V lost 1 base, J lost 2 bases, and 7 bases lay in between.

The chain uses TRBV7-2 and TRBJ1-1; D unclear. In germline, CDR1 is SGHTA, CDR2 FQGNSA. Trimming took off 1 base at V and 1 base at J, with 7 bases between the two ends. The CDR3 has 14 amino acids. For the CDR3, the DNA is TGTGCCAGCAGCTTAGTTCGGGAGAACACTGAAGCTTTCTTT. Protein: CASSLVRENTEAFF.

The J gene is TRBJ2-1, the V gene TRBV7-9; 7 bases are shared with TRBD2. The CDR3 is made up of 13 amino acids. The V segment lost 5 bases and the J segment 9 bases; nucleotides outside the gene matches: 7. Germline loops: CDR1 SEHNR, CDR2 FQNEAQ (reference sequence). DNA for the CDR3: TGTGCCAGCAGCGCGACTAGCCCGCCTGAGCAGTTCTTC. Translation: CASSATSPPEQFF. The whole variable domain, filled in from reference TRBV7-9 and TRBJ2-1, reads DTGVSQNPRHKITKRGQNVTFRCDPISEHNRLYWYRQTLGQGPEFLTYFQNEAQLEKSRLLSDRFSAERPKGSFSTLEIQRTEQGDSAMYLCASSATSPPEQFFGPGTRLTVL.

J is TRBJ1-5 and V is TRBV28, with TRBD1 identical over 9 bases. Per the germline V gene, CDR1 is MDHEN and CDR2 is SYDVKM. The V and J ends lost 6 bases and 0 bases, in that order; junction bases with no gene match: 15. The CDR3 consists of 19 residues. CDR3 protein: CASRPYRGRSVGSNQPQHF. The CDR3, as DNA: TGTGCCAGCAGGCCCTACAGGGGGCGGTCGGTAGGTAGCAATCAGCCCCAGCATTTT.

V gene TRBV6-4 combines with J gene TRBJ2-5; 12 bases fit TRBD2. After removal of 2 bases from V and 3 bases from J, the junction contained 7 bases not matched to a gene. Germline CDR1 MRHNA, CDR2 SNTAGT. The CDR3 is 17 residues long. This CDR3 is CASSDQWTSGKEETQYF. DNA for the CDR3: TGTGCCAGCAGTGACCAGTGGACTAGCGGGAAGGAAGAGACCCAGTACTTC.